This TCR beta chain was sequenced in a study of identical twins. V lost 3 bases and J lost 0, with 6 bases in between. The CDR3 is 15 residues long. Per germline, CDR1 KGHSH and CDR2 LQKENI. Using its own MiXCR run on the 5' RACE reads, TCRdb lists one record per CDR3 protein. Of around 250,000 distinct CDR3 sequences listed, 12% were seen once; the top ten hold 4% to 5%. The same specimen was also included in a second study, on yellow fever vaccine responses in identical twins.

This chain joins TRBV18 and TRBJ2-6; no clear D. The specimen sequenced was memory (CD45RO+) T cells sorted from blood. This receptor was obtained from a woman younger than 35 in good health. CDR3 DNA sequence: TGTGCCAGCTCACCTATGGACTCTGGGGCCAACGTCCTGACTTTC. This sequence encodes CASSPMDSGANVLTF.